A single sample is the source of the 9 T cell receptor beta chains below, sequenced in a study of T-cell reconstitution after alpha-beta-depleted transplantation in children (dated by TCRdb to about 2016). Libraries came from PCR. The run used an Illumina HiSeq 2500. TCR libraries were prepared with molecular barcoding, using unique molecular identifiers to normalize TCRbeta repertoire quantification. TCRdb passed the public sequencing reads through fastp at Q25 and MiXCR, retaining productive beta sequences. Each record represents a unique CDR3 protein, reported with the most common genes and DNA among its rows. This sample lists 200,000 to 250,000 distinct CDR3 sequences; around 10% were detected once. The ten largest clones take up 5% to 7% of the sample. This specimen consisted of PBMCs from the stem cell graft donor, obtained from the stem cell graft. These receptors were collected from a human donor who donated a stem cell graft to a child with acute lymphoblastic leukemia.

The rearrangement uses TRBV7-2 and TRBJ2-3; D is possibly TRBD2 (5 bases). The V gene lost 3 bases and the J gene lost 0 bases, with 13 bases spanning the gap. Germline CDR1 SGHTA, CDR2 FQGNSA. This CDR3 contains 16 residues. The CDR3 here is CASSFRRRPSTDTQYF. The CDR3 DNA sequence: TGTGCCAGCAGCTTTAGGAGGAGGCCAAGCACAGATACGCAGTATTTT. Filled out from reference TRBV7-2 and TRBJ2-3, the complete variable domain reads GAGVSQSPSNKVTEKGKDVELRCDPISGHTALYWYRQSLGQGLEFLIYFQGNSAPDKSGLPSDRFSAERTGGSVSTLTIQRTQQEDSAVYLCASSFRRRPSTDTQYFGPGTRLTVL.

The chain couples TRBV20-1 to TRBJ1-3, with 10 bases fitting TRBD1. This CDR3 is 15 amino acids long. Trimming took 6 bases from V and 3 from J; bases not matched to a gene: 8. Germline CDR1 DFQATT, CDR2 SNEGSKA (reference sequence). CDR3: CSARFDRGLGNTIYF. In DNA, the CDR3 is TGCAGTGCCCGGTTCGACAGGGGGCTTGGAAACACCATATATTTT.

The J gene is TRBJ2-2, the V gene TRBV6-1; D may be TRBD1 (6 bases). Germline CDR1 and CDR2: MNHNS and SASEGT. CDR3 length equals 14 residues. Trimming pared 6 bases from V and 3 bases from J, leaving 11 bases between. Written as DNA, the CDR3 is TGTGCCAGCAGAACAGGGAGCGACACCGGGGAGCTGTTTTTT. It codes for CASRTGSDTGELFF.

This clonotype was counted a few times. A much larger clone differs by one base, so this may be a read error. The J gene is TRBJ2-1, the V gene TRBV5-6; D is ambiguous. CDR1 is SGHDT, CDR2 YYEEEE, per germline. V lost 0 bases and J 2 bases, leaving 6 bases between the germline ends. CDR3 size: 14 residues. The CDR3, as DNA: TGTGCCAGCAGCTTGGGGCACCCCTACAATGAGCAGTTCTTC. Protein product: CASSLGHPYNEQFF.

This clonotype was seen at least ten times. The chain has TRBV30 and TRBJ1-4; D gene unclear. The CDR3 is made up of 14 amino acids. Between the trimmed V and J ends, which lost 3 bases and 0 bases, there was a span of 8 bases. Germline V gives CDR1 GTSNPN, CDR2 SVGIG (reference sequence). This CDR3 is CAWRDKSTNEKLFF. The CDR3 bases are TGTGCCTGGAGAGACAAATCAACTAATGAAAAACTGTTTTTT.

This clonotype has a handful of counts. The V gene is TRBV2, the J gene TRBJ2-3; D is undetermined. V was cut by 3 bases and J by 4 bases, with 11 bases left in between. The germline V gene has CDR1 SNHLY and CDR2 FYNNEI. The length of the CDR3 is 14 residues. CDR3 in amino acids: CASSEGSIADTQYF. The CDR3, as DNA: TGTGCCAGCAGTGAGGGGTCTATTGCAGATACGCAGTATTTT.

This clonotype was seen repeatedly, ten times or more. J is TRBJ2-7 and V is TRBV18; TRBD2 matches at 10 bases. This CDR3 has 16 residues. The V gene's germline CDR1 is KGHSH and CDR2 LQKENI. With V trimmed by 0 bases and J by 3 bases, 5 bases remained unmatched. CDR3 in amino acids: CASSPPSGGINYEQYF. CDR3 DNA sequence: TGTGCCAGCTCACCACCTAGCGGGGGGATCAACTACGAGCAGTACTTC.

The rearrangement uses TRBV20-1 and TRBJ2-1; the match to TRBD2 covers 8 bases. Germline V gene lookup returns CDR1 DFQATT and CDR2 SNEGSKA (reference sequence). V dropped 3 bases and J dropped 9; count of bases not matched to a gene: 7. The CDR3 is 13 residues long. This chain's CDR3 is CSASPLAGSEQFF. The CDR3 nucleotides read TGCAGTGCTAGTCCGCTAGCGGGCTCTGAGCAGTTCTTC.

Written as DNA, the CDR3 is TGTGCCACCAGTGGGGTGAGCCAAGAGACCCAGTACTTC. Translating gives CATSGVSQETQYF. The rearrangement joins TRBV24-1 to TRBJ2-5; no firm D call. The CDR3 runs 13 residues. Trimming shortened V by 5 bases and J by 1 base, and 7 bases separated the two germline ends. Germline V gene lookup returns CDR1 KGHDR and CDR2 SFDVKD.